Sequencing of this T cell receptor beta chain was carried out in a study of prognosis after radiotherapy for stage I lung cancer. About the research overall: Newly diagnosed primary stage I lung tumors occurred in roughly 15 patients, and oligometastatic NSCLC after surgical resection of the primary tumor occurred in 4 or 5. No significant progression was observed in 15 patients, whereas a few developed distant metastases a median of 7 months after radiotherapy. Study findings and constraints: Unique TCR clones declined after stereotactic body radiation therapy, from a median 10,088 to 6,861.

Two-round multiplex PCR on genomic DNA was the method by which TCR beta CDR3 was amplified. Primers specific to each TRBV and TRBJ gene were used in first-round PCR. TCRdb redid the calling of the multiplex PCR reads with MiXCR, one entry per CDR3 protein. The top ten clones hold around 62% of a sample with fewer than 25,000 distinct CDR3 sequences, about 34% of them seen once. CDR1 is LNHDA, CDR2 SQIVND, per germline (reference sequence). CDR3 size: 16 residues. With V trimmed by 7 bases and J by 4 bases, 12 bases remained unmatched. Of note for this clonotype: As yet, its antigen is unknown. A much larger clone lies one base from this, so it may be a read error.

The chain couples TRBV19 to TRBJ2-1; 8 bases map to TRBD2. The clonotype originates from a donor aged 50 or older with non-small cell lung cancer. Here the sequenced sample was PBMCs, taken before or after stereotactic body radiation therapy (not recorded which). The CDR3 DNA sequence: TGTGCCAGTATTACCCGGGCGGGAGGTTTATACAATGAGCAGTTCTTC. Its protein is CASITRAGGLYNEQFF.